The source of this TCR beta chain is a study of molecular identifiers for immune sequencing clone quantification. In regard to this clonotype: This may stem from a read error, because a much larger clone lies one nucleotide away.

TCRdb ran MiXCR on the PCR reads and lists one entry per CDR3 protein. The sample consists of under 650,000 distinct CDR3 sequences, about 20% of them appearing once. The CDR3 covers 19 residues. With 4 bases clipped from V and 4 bases from J, the junction kept 21 bases outside the gene matches. CDR1 MDHEN and CDR2 SYDVKM come from the germline V gene. This receptor was identified in a human donor in good health. Some libraries in this study had Jurkat cell RNA spiked in. The V call is TRBV28, the J call TRBJ1-1; 7 bases align to TRBD1. The material sequenced was naive CD8+ T cells from blood, with Jurkat cell RNA spiked in. Stated subset: FACS-sorted CD8+CD4-CCR7+CD45RA+ naive T cells. The CDR3 reads CASSSQSGGGGHRATEAFF. Here the CDR3 DNA reads TGTGCCAGCAGTTCTCAAAGCGGAGGGGGCGGCCACCGGGCCACTGAAGCTTTCTTT.